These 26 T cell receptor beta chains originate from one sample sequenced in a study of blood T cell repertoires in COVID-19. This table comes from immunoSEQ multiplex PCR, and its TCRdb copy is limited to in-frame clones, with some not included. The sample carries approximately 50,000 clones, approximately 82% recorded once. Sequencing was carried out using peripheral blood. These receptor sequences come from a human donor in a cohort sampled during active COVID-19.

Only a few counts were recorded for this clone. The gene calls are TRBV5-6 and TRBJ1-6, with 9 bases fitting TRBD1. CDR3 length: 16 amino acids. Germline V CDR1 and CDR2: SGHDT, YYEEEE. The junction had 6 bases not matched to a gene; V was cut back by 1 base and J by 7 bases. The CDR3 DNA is TGTGCCAGCAGCTTGCTTGGACAGGGGCCCAATTCACCCCTCCACTTT. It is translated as CASSLLGQGPNSPLHF.

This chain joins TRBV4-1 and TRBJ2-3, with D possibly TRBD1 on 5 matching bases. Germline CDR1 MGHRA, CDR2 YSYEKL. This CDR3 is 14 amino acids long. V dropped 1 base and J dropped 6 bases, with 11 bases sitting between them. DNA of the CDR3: TGCGCCAGCAGCCAAGTTGCTAGGGGTGATACGCAGTATTTT. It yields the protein CASSQVARGDTQYF.

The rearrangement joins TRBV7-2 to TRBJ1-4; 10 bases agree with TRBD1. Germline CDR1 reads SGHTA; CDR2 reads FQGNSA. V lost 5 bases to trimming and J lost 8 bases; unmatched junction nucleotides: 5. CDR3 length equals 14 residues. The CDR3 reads CASSPDRGPEKLFF. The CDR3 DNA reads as TGTGCCAGCAGCCCAGACAGGGGGCCGGAAAAACTGTTTTTT.

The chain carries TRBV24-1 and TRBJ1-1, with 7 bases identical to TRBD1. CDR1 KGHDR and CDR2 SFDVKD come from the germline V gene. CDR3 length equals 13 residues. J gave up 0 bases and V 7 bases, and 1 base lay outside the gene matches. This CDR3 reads CATRGTVNTEAFF. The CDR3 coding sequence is TGTGCCACCAGGGGGACAGTGAACACTGAAGCTTTCTTT.

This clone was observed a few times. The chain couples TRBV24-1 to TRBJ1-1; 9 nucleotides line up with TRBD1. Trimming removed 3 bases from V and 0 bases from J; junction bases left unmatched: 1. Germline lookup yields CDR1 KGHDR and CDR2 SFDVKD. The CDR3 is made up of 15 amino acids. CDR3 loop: CATSDGDRVNTEAFF. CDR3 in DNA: TGTGCCACCAGTGATGGGGACAGGGTGAACACTGAAGCTTTCTTT.

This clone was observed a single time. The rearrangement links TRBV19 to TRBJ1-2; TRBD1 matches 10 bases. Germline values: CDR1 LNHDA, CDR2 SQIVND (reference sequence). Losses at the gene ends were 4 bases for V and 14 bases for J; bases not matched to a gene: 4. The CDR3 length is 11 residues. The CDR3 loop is CASSNWDRGTF. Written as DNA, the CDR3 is TGTGCCAGTAGTAACTGGGACAGGGGAACCTTC.

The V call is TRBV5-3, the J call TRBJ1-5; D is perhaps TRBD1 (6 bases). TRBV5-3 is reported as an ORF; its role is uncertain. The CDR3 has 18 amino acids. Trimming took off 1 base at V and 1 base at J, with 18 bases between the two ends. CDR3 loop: CARSLTHDRKRSNQPQHF. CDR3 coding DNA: TGTGCCAGAAGCTTGACCCATGACAGGAAGAGAAGCAATCAGCCCCAGCATTTT.

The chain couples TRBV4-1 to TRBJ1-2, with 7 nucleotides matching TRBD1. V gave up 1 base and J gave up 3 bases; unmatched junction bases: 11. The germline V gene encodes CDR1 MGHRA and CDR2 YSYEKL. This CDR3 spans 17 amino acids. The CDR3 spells CASSQAWRGGEDYGYTF. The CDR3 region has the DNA TGCGCCAGCAGCCAAGCTTGGAGAGGGGGCGAAGACTATGGCTACACCTTC.

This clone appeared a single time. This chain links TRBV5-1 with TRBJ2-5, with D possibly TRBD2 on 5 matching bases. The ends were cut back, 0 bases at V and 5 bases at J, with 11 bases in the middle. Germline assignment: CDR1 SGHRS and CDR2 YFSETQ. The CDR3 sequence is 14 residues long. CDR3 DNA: TGCGCCAGCAGCTTGGGTCCCCGAGGGGAGACCCAGTACTTC. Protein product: CASSLGPRGETQYF. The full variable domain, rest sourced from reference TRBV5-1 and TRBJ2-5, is KAGVTQTPRYLIKTRGQQVTLSCSPISGHRSVSWYQQTPGQGLQFLFEYFSETQRNKGNFPGRFSGRQFSNSRSEMNVSTLELGDSALYLCASSLGPRGETQYFGPGTRLLVL.

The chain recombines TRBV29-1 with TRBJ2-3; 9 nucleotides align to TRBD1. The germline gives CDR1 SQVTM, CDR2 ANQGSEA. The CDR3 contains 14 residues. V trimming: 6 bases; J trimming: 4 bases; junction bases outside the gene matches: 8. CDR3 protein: CSVRDRASPDTQYF. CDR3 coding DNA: TGCAGCGTCCGGGACAGGGCGAGCCCAGATACGCAGTATTTT.

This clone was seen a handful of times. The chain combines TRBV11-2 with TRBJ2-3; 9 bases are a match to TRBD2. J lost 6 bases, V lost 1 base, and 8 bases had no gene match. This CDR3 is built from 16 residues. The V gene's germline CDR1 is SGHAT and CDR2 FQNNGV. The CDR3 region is CASSLVAGGFLDTQYF. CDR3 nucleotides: TGTGCCAGCAGCTTAGTCGCGGGGGGGTTCTTGGATACGCAGTATTTT.

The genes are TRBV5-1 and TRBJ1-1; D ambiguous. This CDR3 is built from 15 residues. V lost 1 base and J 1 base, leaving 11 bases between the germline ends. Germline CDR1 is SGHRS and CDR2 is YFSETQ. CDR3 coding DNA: TGCGCCAGCAGCTTGCGGTGGCAGGCGAACACTGAAGCTTTCTTT. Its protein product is CASSLRWQANTEAFF.

This CDR3 reads CAISDRDRATNEKLFF. The CDR3 DNA reads as TGTGCCATCAGTGACCGGGACAGGGCCACTAATGAAAAACTGTTTTTT. The chain combines TRBV10-3 with TRBJ1-4; 9 bases fit TRBD1. CDR3 length: 16 residues. V was clipped by 3 bases and J by 2 bases; unmatched bases: 4. Germline CDR1 and CDR2: ENHRY and SYGVKD.

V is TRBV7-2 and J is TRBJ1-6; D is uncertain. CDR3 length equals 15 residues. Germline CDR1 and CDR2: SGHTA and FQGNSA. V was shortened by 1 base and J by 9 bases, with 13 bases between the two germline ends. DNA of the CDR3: TGTGCCAGCAGCTTAGATTCGGGATGGGGTTCACCCCTCCACTTT. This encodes CASSLDSGWGSPLHF.

The CDR3 region has the DNA TGCGCCAGCACAACAGGGGGCCGAAATGAAAAACTGTTTTTT. Translated, it gives CASTTGGRNEKLFF. The J gene is TRBJ1-4, the V gene TRBV5-1; TRBD1 aligns across 9 bases. V shed 6 bases, J shed 5 bases, and the junction held 5 bases outside the gene matches. This CDR3 comprises 14 residues. Germline lookup yields CDR1 SGHRS and CDR2 YFSETQ.

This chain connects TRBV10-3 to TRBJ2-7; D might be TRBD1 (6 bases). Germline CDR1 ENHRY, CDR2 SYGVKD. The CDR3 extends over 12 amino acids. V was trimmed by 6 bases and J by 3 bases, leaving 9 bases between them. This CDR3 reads CAIREQGYEQYF. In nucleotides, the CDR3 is TGTGCCATCAGAGAACAGGGCTACGAGCAGTACTTC.

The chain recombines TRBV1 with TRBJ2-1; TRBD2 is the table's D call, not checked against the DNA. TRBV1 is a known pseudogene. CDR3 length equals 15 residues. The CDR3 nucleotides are TGCACCAGCAGTGTACCGGGAAGAACCTACAATGAGCAGTTCTTC. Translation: CTSSVPGRTYNEQFF.

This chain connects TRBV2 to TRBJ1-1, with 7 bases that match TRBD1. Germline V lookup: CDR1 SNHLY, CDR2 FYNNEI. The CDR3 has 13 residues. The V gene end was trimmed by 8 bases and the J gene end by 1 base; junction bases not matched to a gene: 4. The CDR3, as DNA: TGTGCCAGCTGCAGGGACAGGAACACTGAAGCTTTCTTT. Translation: CASCRDRNTEAFF.

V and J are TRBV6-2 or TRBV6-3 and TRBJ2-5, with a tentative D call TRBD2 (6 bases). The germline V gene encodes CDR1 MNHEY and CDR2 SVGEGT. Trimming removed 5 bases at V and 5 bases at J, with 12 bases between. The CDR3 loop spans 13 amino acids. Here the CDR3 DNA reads TGTGCCAGCAGTAACAGGCGGGGCGAGACCCAGTACTTC. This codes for CASSNRRGETQYF.

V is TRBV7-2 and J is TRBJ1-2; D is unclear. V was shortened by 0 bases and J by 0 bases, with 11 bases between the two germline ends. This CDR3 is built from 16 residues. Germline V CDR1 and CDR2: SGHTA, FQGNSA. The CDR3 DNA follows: TGTGCCAGCAGCTTAGCGCCGGGGAATTCTAACTATGGCTACACCTTC. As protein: CASSLAPGNSNYGYTF. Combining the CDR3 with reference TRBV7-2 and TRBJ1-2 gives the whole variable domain GAGVSQSPSNKVTEKGKDVELRCDPISGHTALYWYRQSLGQGLEFLIYFQGNSAPDKSGLPSDRFSAERTGGSVSTLTIQRTQQEDSAVYLCASSLAPGNSNYGYTFGSGTRLTVV.

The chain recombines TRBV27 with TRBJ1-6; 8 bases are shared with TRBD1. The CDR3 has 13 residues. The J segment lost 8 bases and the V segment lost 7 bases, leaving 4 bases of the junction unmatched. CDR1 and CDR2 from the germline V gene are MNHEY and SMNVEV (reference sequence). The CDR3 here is CASNPTGDSPLHF. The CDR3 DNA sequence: TGTGCCAGCAATCCGACAGGGGATTCACCCCTCCACTTT.

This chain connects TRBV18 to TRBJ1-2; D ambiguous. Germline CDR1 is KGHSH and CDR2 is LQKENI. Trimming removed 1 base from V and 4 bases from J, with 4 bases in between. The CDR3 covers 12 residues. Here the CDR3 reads CASSPQLYGYTF. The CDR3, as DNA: TGTGCCAGCTCACCACAGCTCTATGGCTACACCTTC.

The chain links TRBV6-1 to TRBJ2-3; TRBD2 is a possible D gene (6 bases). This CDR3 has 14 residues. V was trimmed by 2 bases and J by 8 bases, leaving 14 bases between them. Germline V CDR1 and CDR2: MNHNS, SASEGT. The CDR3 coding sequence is TGTGCCAGCAGTGAAATCCAAGTGGGGGGTACGCAGTATTTT. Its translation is CASSEIQVGGTQYF.

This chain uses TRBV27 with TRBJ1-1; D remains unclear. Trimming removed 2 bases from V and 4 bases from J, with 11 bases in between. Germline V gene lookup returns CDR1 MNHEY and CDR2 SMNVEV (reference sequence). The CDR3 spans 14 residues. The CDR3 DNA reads TGTGCCAGCAGTTTAAAGGAGACTTTCACTGAAGCTTTCTTT. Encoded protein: CASSLKETFTEAFF.

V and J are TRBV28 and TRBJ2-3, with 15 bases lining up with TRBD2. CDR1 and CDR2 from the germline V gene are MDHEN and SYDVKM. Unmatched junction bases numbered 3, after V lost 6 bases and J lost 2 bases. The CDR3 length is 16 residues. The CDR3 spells CASSRTSGGATDTQYF. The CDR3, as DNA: TGTGCCAGCAGCCGGACTAGCGGGGGGGCCACAGATACGCAGTATTTT.

The CDR3 loop is CASSLGVAGIPGELFF. Written as DNA, the CDR3 is TGCGCCAGCAGCTTGGGGGTAGCGGGAATCCCCGGGGAGCTGTTTTTT. The chain carries TRBV5-1 and TRBJ2-2; 8 nucleotides agree with TRBD2. The junction had 7 bases not matched to a gene; V was cut back by 0 bases and J by 6 bases. The CDR3 consists of 16 residues. The germline gives CDR1 SGHRS, CDR2 YFSETQ. The whole variable domain, remainder taken from reference TRBV5-1 and TRBJ2-2, is KAGVTQTPRYLIKTRGQQVTLSCSPISGHRSVSWYQQTPGQGLQFLFEYFSETQRNKGNFPGRFSGRQFSNSRSEMNVSTLELGDSALYLCASSLGVAGIPGELFFGEGSRLTVL.